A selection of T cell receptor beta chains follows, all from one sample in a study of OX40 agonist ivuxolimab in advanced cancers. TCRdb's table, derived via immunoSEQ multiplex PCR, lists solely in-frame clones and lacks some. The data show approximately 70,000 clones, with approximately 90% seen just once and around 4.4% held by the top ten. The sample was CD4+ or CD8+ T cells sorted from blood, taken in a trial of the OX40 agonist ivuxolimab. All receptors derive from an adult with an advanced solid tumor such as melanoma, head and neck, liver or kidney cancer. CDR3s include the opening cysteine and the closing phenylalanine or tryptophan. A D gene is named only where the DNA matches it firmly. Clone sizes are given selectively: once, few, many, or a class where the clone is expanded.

CDR3: CASRPSDTWHDTQYF
DNA: TGTGCCAGCAGGCCCTCGGACACCTGGCACGATACGCAGTATTTT
D: -
J: TRBJ2-3
size: once
V: TRBV7-9

CDR3: CASSSSFTGRTEAFF
DNA: TGCGCCAGCAGCTCGTCGTTTACAGGGAGGACTGAAGCTTTCTTT
D: -
J: TRBJ1-1
size: -
V: TRBV5-1

CDR3: CASSQAEYTEAFF
DNA: TGTGCCAGCTCACAGGCAGAATACACTGAAGCTTTCTTT
D: -
J: TRBJ1-1
size: -
V: TRBV18

CDR3: CASSAQYRGEQFF
DNA: TGTGCCAGCAGCGCACAATATAGGGGCGAGCAGTTCTTC
D: -
J: TRBJ2-1
size: -
V: TRBV7-3

CDR3: CASEGGAVGSQPQHF
DNA: TGTGCCAGTGAGGGAGGTGCGGTAGGGAGTCAGCCCCAGCATTTT
D: -
J: TRBJ1-5
size: -
V: TRBV6-1

CDR3: CAISESRGYEQYF
DNA: TGTGCCATCAGTGAGTCGAGAGGCTACGAGCAGTACTTC
D: -
J: TRBJ2-7
size: few
V: TRBV10-3

CDR3: CASSRDSQYEQYF
DNA: TGTGCCAGCAGTCGGGACAGTCAGTACGAGCAGTACTTC
D: TRBD1
J: TRBJ2-7
size: -
V: TRBV11-3

CDR3: CASSLGGLAGASYNEQFF
DNA: TGTGCCAGCAGCTTGGGTGGACTAGCGGGAGCCTCCTACAATGAGCAGTTCTTC
D: TRBD2
J: TRBJ2-1
size: -
V: TRBV5-4

CDR3: CASRITTGTGGEQYF
DNA: TGTGCCAGCAGGATAACAACGGGCACAGGGGGCGAGCAGTACTTC
D: TRBD1
J: TRBJ2-7
size: -
V: TRBV28

CDR3: CASSVDGSLRMEQYF
DNA: TGTGCCAGCAGCGTAGATGGCAGCCTGAGAATGGAGCAGTACTTC
D: -
J: TRBJ2-7
size: -
V: TRBV9

CDR3: CASSLGLAGVRQETQYF
DNA: TGTGCCAGCAGCTTGGGGCTAGCGGGAGTTCGGCAAGAGACCCAGTACTTC
D: TRBD2
J: TRBJ2-5
size: -
V: TRBV5-4

CDR3: CASGDRGNEKLFF
DNA: TGTGCCAGCGGGGACAGGGGAAATGAAAAACTGTTTTTT
D: TRBD1
J: TRBJ1-4
size: -
V: TRBV2

CDR3: CASSGTLLAKNIQYF
DNA: TGTGCCAGCAGCGGAACACTATTAGCCAAAAACATTCAGTACTTC
D: -
J: TRBJ2-4
size: -
V: TRBV7-2

CDR3: CASMATGGETQYF
DNA: TGTGCCAGCATGGCCACGGGGGGGGAGACCCAGTACTTC
D: TRBD2
J: TRBJ2-5
size: -
V: TRBV6-6

CDR3: CASSRLGNQETQYF
DNA: TGTGCCAGCAGTCGCTTGGGGAACCAAGAGACCCAGTACTTC
D: -
J: TRBJ2-5
size: -
V: TRBV9